These T cell receptor beta chains were read from a single sample in a study of patients and donors after allogeneic stem cell transplantation. TCRdb recomputed calls from the RT-PCR reads with MiXCR, one row per CDR3 protein. Among about 960,000 distinct CDR3 sequences, approximately 18% were seen once, and the ten largest hold around 6%. The sequencing input was blood, either unsorted or a sorted T cell fraction (not recorded which). Receptor source: a human donor who was either an allogeneic HSCT recipient or a stem cell or donor lymphocyte infusion donor (not recorded which). It is not recorded whose cells these are; they may come from a transplant donor. CDR3s include the opening cysteine and the closing phenylalanine or tryptophan. Each record gives: J gene, D gene, clone size, V gene, CDR3 DNA, CDR3 protein. D genes are given only for firm matches. Part of the rows lack a size; the others show once, few, many or a class for expanded clones.

TRBJ2-1,TRBD2,NA,TRBV6-1,TGTGCCAGCAGACGCCAAGGGGTAGCGGGAGTACATGAGCAGTTCTTC,CASRRQGVAGVHEQFF
TRBJ2-1,TRBD1,few,TRBV7-9,TGTGCCAGCAGCACTCCGACAGGGACCTACAATGAGCAGTTCTTC,CASSTPTGTYNEQFF
TRBJ1-2,TRBD1,NA,TRBV29-1,TGCAGCGTTGACCCGGACAGGGGGCAGTTGAGAGGCTACACCTTC,CSVDPDRGQLRGYTF
TRBJ2-3,TRBD1,few,TRBV20-1,TGCAGTGCGGGGGACAGGAAGGAGTCCGATACGCAGTATTTT,CSAGDRKESDTQYF
TRBJ2-7,TRBD2,NA,TRBV27,TGTGCCAGCAGTCCTATGCTAGCGGGAGCATACGAGCAGTACTTC,CASSPMLAGAYEQYF
TRBJ2-7,NA,few,TRBV6-1,TGTGCCAGCAGCCCTAGTCATCTCTCCTACGAGCAGTACTTC,CASSPSHLSYEQYF
TRBJ2-7,TRBD2,few,TRBV7-8,TGTGCCAGCAGCCCGCGCGAGACTAGCGGGAGGGAACAGTACTTC,CASSPRETSGREQYF
TRBJ1-2,TRBD1,few,TRBV10-3,TGTGCCACATGGGAGACAGGGGTTCGTGGCTACACCTTC,CATWETGVRGYTF
TRBJ2-7,NA,NA,TRBV7-6,TGTGCCACCAGCTTAGCGGACTCCGAGCAGTACTTC,CATSLADSEQYF
TRBJ2-1,TRBD2,NA,TRBV7-9,TGTGCCAGCAGCTTGTTCCTAGCGGCTGACAATGAGCAGTTCTTC,CASSLFLAADNEQFF
TRBJ2-2,NA,NA,TRBV7-7,TGTGCCAGCAGCCCCACTTTCGGCACCGGGAGTTTAAACACCGGGGAGCTGTTTTTT,CASSPTFGTGSLNTGELFF
TRBJ2-7,TRBD1,NA,TRBV30,TGTGCCTGGAGTGTCTTAATCACAGACAGGGCGCCCGAGCAGTACTTC,CAWSVLITDRAPEQYF
TRBJ2-3,TRBD1,few,TRBV30,TGTGCCTGGGGAACGGGACAGGGGGCCACAGATACGCAGTATTTT,CAWGTGQGATDTQYF
TRBJ2-7,NA,NA,TRBV6-4,TGTGCCAGAGAAGGAGAGCAGTACTTC,CAREGEQYF
TRBJ1-1,NA,NA,TRBV27,TGTGCCAGCAGTTGGGGCAGGCAGCACGTAGCTTTCTTT,CASSWGRQHVAFF
TRBJ2-5,TRBD2,NA,TRBV5-6,TGTGCCAGCAGCTTCCGACCGGGACTAGCGGGAGAGACCCAGTACTTC,CASSFRPGLAGETQYF
TRBJ2-5,NA,NA,TRBV29-1,TGCAGCGTTCTTAGTAGGGAGACCCAGTACTTC,CSVLSRETQYF
TRBJ2-1,TRBD1,few,TRBV11-2,TGTGCCAGCAGCTTAGTATTCCCATTCACAGGGGACGGTTCCTACAATGAGCAGTTCTTC,CASSLVFPFTGDGSYNEQFF
TRBJ2-1,NA,many,TRBV5-1,TGCGCCAGCAGCCCGGGACCAACCTACAATGAGCAGTTCTTC,CASSPGPTYNEQFF
TRBJ2-1,TRBD2,many,TRBV7-8,TGTGCCAGCAGCATGACTAGCGGGAGACCCCTTTACAATGAGCAGTTCTTC,CASSMTSGRPLYNEQFF
TRBJ2-5,TRBD2,NA,TRBV24-1,TGTGCCACCAGTGTCATGGCGGGAGGCGGGGAGACCCAGTACTTC,CATSVMAGGGETQYF
TRBJ2-5,TRBD1,many,TRBV12-3/TRBV12-4,TGTGCCAGCAGTCTGGACAGGGTAAAGGAGACCCAGTACTTC,CASSLDRVKETQYF
TRBJ2-2,NA,few,TRBV6-2/TRBV6-3,TGTGCCAGCAGTTATTCTGGCCAGCCTCAGGGACGGGGAGAAGGGGAGCTGTTTTTT,CASSYSGQPQGRGEGELFF
TRBJ2-4,NA,few,TRBV27,TGTGCCAGCAGTTTATGGCAGGGTCAAAACATTCAGTACTTC,CASSLWQGQNIQYF
TRBJ1-2,NA,NA,TRBV5-5,TGTGCCAGCAGCTTGGAATGGCAGAACAACTATGGCTACACCTTC,CASSLEWQNNYGYTF
TRBJ2-5,TRBD2,few,TRBV15,TGTGCCACCAGTGGACTAGTTGCTGAGACCCAGTACTTC,CATSGLVAETQYF
TRBJ2-7,TRBD2,NA,TRBV4-2,TGTGCCAGCAGCCAATCTCCTACCGGGACTAAACACGAGCAGTACTTC,CASSQSPTGTKHEQYF
TRBJ2-2,NA,NA,TRBV9,TGTGCCAGTGGGCCTGGGGACACCACTACCGGGGAGCTGTTTTTT,CASGPGDTTTGELFF
TRBJ1-1,NA,NA,TRBV24-1,TGTGCCACCAGTGATTCGACCGAAAAAGCTTTCTTT,CATSDSTEKAFF
TRBJ2-5,TRBD2,NA,TRBV6-1,TGTGCCAGCGGACTAGCGGGGGGAAGAGAGACCCAGTACTTC,CASGLAGGRETQYF
TRBJ2-2,NA,NA,TRBV7-2,TGTGCCAGCAGCTTCTTAGGGAGGAACACCGGGGAGCTGTTTTTT,CASSFLGRNTGELFF
TRBJ2-2,NA,few,TRBV9,TGTGCCAGCAGCGTCAACCGGGTTCGGACCGGGGAGCTGTTTTTT,CASSVNRVRTGELFF
TRBJ2-3,TRBD2,few,TRBV12-3/TRBV12-4,TGTGCCAGCAGTTTAACGGGGGGGAGGGCAGATACGCAGTATTTT,CASSLTGGRADTQYF
TRBJ2-5,NA,NA,TRBV4-1,TGCGCCAGCAGCCAAGATGAAGGGGTGGGGGAGACCCAGTACTTC,CASSQDEGVGETQYF
TRBJ1-1,NA,NA,TRBV6-5,TGTGCCAGCAGTTCCCTTAAGACATTTACTGAAGCTTTCTTT,CASSSLKTFTEAFF
TRBJ2-1,NA,NA,TRBV3-1,TGTGCCAGCAGCTCACCGGGACGGGTACCTATTGAGCAGTTCTTC,CASSSPGRVPIEQFF
TRBJ1-2,NA,few,TRBV12-3/TRBV12-4,TGTGCCAGCAGTTTGACGCAAGGTAGCTACACCTTC,CASSLTQGSYTF
TRBJ2-1,NA,NA,TRBV7-8,TGTGCCAGCAGCCTGTTGCGACAGCCCAATGAGCAGTTCTTC,CASSLLRQPNEQFF
TRBJ2-7,NA,many,TRBV5-1,TGCGCCAGCAGCTTGGGTTCTCGAAACGAGCAGTACTTC,CASSLGSRNEQYF
TRBJ2-7,NA,NA,TRBV6-5,TGTGCCAGCAGTTACGGTCCCAGGGTGGGCGAGCAGTACTTC,CASSYGPRVGEQYF
TRBJ2-3,TRBD2,NA,TRBV7-6,TGTGCCAGCAGCGCCTGGGGCGCGGGGGTTAGCACAGATACGCAGTATTTT,CASSAWGAGVSTDTQYF
TRBJ1-1,TRBD1,few,TRBV5-1,TGCGCCAGCAGCTGGGGGGGAACAGGGGGCACTGAAGCTTTCTTT,CASSWGGTGGTEAFF
TRBJ2-2,NA,NA,TRBV5-1,TGCGCCAGCAGCTTGGACACCTCCCGCAGGAGGGGGGGGGAGCTGTTTTTT,CASSLDTSRRRGGELFF
TRBJ2-7,NA,few,TRBV27,TGTGCCAGCAGTTCCCTTGGTGGGATGAGGTCCTACGAGCAGTACTTC,CASSSLGGMRSYEQYF
TRBJ2-5,TRBD1,few,TRBV20-1,TGCAGTGCTAGAGCCAGAAAACCAGGGGGCCAAGAGACCCAGTACTTC,CSARARKPGGQETQYF
TRBJ2-1,TRBD2,NA,TRBV6-1,TGTGCCAGCACCAAAGGCGGGGGTTATGAGCAGTTCTTC,CASTKGGGYEQFF
TRBJ1-6,TRBD1,NA,TRBV6-2/TRBV6-3,TGTGCCAGCAGTTACCCTAACCCGGGACAGGGGAATTCACCCCTCCACTTT,CASSYPNPGQGNSPLHF
TRBJ2-7,TRBD2,NA,TRBV7-2,TGTGCCAGCAGCTTAGTGCCTAGCGGGCCCTCCTACGAGCAGTACTTC,CASSLVPSGPSYEQYF
TRBJ2-1,NA,many,TRBV27,TGTGCCAGCAGCCTACAGGGTTCCTACAATGAGCAGTTCTTC,CASSLQGSYNEQFF